The 16 T cell receptor beta chains listed next were all sequenced from one sample in a study of technical replicates of blood from a few donors. The assay was immunoSEQ multiplex PCR, and TCRdb's table has in-frame clones only and misses some. This sample has around 77,000 clones; over 85% occur once, and the top ten carry 0.41%. Material for sequencing was T cells isolated from PBMCs. The receptors were gathered from a human donor in good health.

The chain combines TRBV29-1 with TRBJ1-2; TRBD1 might be the D (6 bases). Trimming removed 0 bases from V and 5 bases from J, with 13 bases in between. The CDR3 has 14 amino acids. Germline CDR1 and CDR2: SQVTM and ANQGSEA. The DNA of the CDR3 is TGCAGCGTTGAAGATTTAGGGGGACGGTATGGCTACACCTTC. Translation: CSVEDLGGRYGYTF.

The CDR3 bases are TGTGCCAGCAGCTTACAGAACGAGCAGTACTTC. Its translation is CASSLQNEQYF. V usage is TRBV11-3 and J usage is TRBJ2-7, with no clear D. The CDR3 is 11 amino acids. V was trimmed by 2 bases and J by 5 bases, leaving 4 bases between them. From germline, CDR1 is SGHNT and CDR2 YENEEA.

V usage is TRBV5-4 and J usage is TRBJ2-3; possible D gene TRBD2, 6 bases. Between the trimmed V and J ends, which lost 0 bases and 5 bases, there was a span of 13 bases. CDR1 SGHNT and CDR2 YYREEE come from the germline V gene (reference sequence). The CDR3 runs 15 residues. As DNA, the CDR3 is TGTGCCAGCAGCTTGGTAGGGCAGGGAGGAGATACGCAGTATTTT. This translates into CASSLVGQGGDTQYF. Supplemented by reference TRBV5-4 and TRBJ2-3, the full variable domain reads ETGVTQSPTHLIKTRGQQVTLRCSSQSGHNTVSWYQQALGQGPQFIFQYYREEENGRGNFPPRFSGLQFPNYSSELNVNALELDDSALYLCASSLVGQGGDTQYFGPGTRLTVL.

V and J are TRBV15 and TRBJ1-5; D unresolved. Germline CDR1 is LNHNV and CDR2 is YYDKDF (reference sequence). This CDR3 is built from 14 residues. Trimming shortened V by 3 bases and J by 2 bases, and 8 bases separated the two germline ends. For the CDR3, the DNA is TGTGCCACCAGCAGGGGCTGGGGCAATCAGCCCCAGCATTTT. Amino acids: CATSRGWGNQPQHF.

The chain combines TRBV10-3 with TRBJ1-1; D gene unclear. The CDR3 is made up of 14 amino acids. Germline V gives CDR1 ENHRY, CDR2 SYGVKD. V lost 7 bases and J 5 bases, leaving 17 bases between the germline ends. The CDR3 bases are TGTGCCATCACTGGAACTGAGCGGAATACTGAAGCTTTCTTT. This translates into CAITGTERNTEAFF.

The chain joins TRBV6-1 to TRBJ1-2; D may be TRBD1 (6 bases). CDR3 size: 15 residues. Per germline, CDR1 MNHNS and CDR2 SASEGT. Trimming left V 3 bases short and J 2 bases short, with 13 bases between. The CDR3: CASSDRGVGNYGYTF. The CDR3 DNA reads as TGTGCCAGCAGTGACAGGGGTGTTGGGAACTATGGCTACACCTTC.

V usage is TRBV4-2 and J usage is TRBJ1-2, with D tentatively TRBD1 (6 bases). The CDR3 has 14 amino acids. Trimming removed 0 bases at V and 4 bases at J, with 9 bases between. Germline CDR1 is LGHNA and CDR2 is YNFKEQ. CDR3 residues: CASSQEGQLYGYTF. DNA for the CDR3: TGTGCCAGCAGCCAAGAAGGACAGCTCTATGGCTACACCTTC.

This clone was detected once. V is TRBV18 and J is TRBJ1-1, with no clear D. The germline V gene encodes CDR1 KGHSH and CDR2 LQKENI. The germline V and J ends were trimmed by 3 bases and 0 bases, with 8 bases remaining between them. CDR3 length: 14 residues. The CDR3 DNA reads TGTGCCAGCTCACCGGCAGGCTTGAACACTGAAGCTTTCTTT. Its translation is CASSPAGLNTEAFF.

The CDR3 is CASSFQRSGVGANVLTF. DNA of the CDR3: TGTGCCAGCAGCTTCCAAAGATCAGGGGTCGGGGCCAACGTCCTGACTTTC. The chain carries TRBV11-2 and TRBJ2-6; tentative D call: TRBD1 (6 bases). The CDR3 has 17 amino acids. CDR1 is SGHAT and CDR2 is FQNNGV in the germline V gene. V was trimmed by 3 bases and J by 4 bases, leaving 16 bases between them.

This rearrangement joins TRBV7-6 to TRBJ1-5; 8 nucleotides align to TRBD1. The CDR3 loop spans 17 amino acids. V shed 4 bases and J 6 bases; nucleotides not matched to a gene: 14. Germline V lookup: CDR1 SGHVS, CDR2 FNYEAQ. The CDR3 region has the DNA TGTGCCAGCAGCTCTTCCGCCGGGACAGGATCGAGTCAGCCCCAGCATTTT. Its protein product is CASSSSAGTGSSQPQHF.

This clone was counted once. The gene calls are TRBV28 and TRBJ1-4, with D possibly being TRBD1 (5 bases). This CDR3 has 15 amino acids. Germline V gene lookup returns CDR1 MDHEN and CDR2 SYDVKM. The germline V and J ends were trimmed by 2 bases and 4 bases, with 11 bases remaining between them. The CDR3 coding sequence is TGTGCCAGCAGTTTAGTGGGACTTGGTAATGAAAAACTGTTTTTT. Protein: CASSLVGLGNEKLFF.

The rearrangement links TRBV9 to TRBJ2-7; the D gene is possibly TRBD1 (8 bases). The CDR3 is made up of 15 amino acids. V was trimmed by 5 bases and J by 6 bases, leaving 21 bases between them. The germline CDR1 and CDR2 sequences are SGDLS and YYNGEE. The CDR3 nucleotides are TGTGCCAGCAGTGATACAGGGGGGGTTCCTAGCGAGCAGTACTTC. Encoded protein: CASSDTGGVPSEQYF.

V is TRBV5-6 and J is TRBJ1-2; 8 bases are a match to TRBD1. Germline assignment: CDR1 SGHDT and CDR2 YYEEEE. The CDR3 extends over 15 amino acids. V shed 4 bases, J shed 5 bases, and the junction held 10 bases outside the gene matches. For the CDR3, the DNA is TGTGCCAGCAGCAAGTACAGGGGGAACCAGTATGGCTACACCTTC. Translation: CASSKYRGNQYGYTF.

The chain joins TRBV5-1 to TRBJ2-6; 7 bases agree with TRBD1. The CDR3 is 16 residues long. Germline values: CDR1 SGHRS, CDR2 YFSETQ. After removal of 3 bases from V and 0 bases from J, the junction contained 3 bases not matched to a gene. The CDR3 reads CASSSDRASGANVLTF. The CDR3 region has the DNA TGCGCCAGCAGCTCCGACAGGGCCTCTGGGGCCAACGTCCTGACTTTC.

The chain couples TRBV30 to TRBJ2-3; D possibly corresponds to TRBD1 (6 bases). From germline, CDR1 is GTSNPN and CDR2 SVGIG (reference sequence). V was trimmed by 4 bases and J by 0 bases, leaving 32 bases between them. There are 21 residues in the CDR3. CDR3 DNA: TGTGCCTGGATTCCTGCCGCTGGGACATCTCGGAAAGACCCTAGCACAGATACGCAGTATTTT. It codes for CAWIPAAGTSRKDPSTDTQYF.

This chain joins TRBV21-1 and TRBJ1-1; the table's TRBD1 call for D was not verified on the DNA. TRBV21-1 is a pseudogene. This CDR3 is built from 20 residues. The DNA of the CDR3 is TGTGCCAGCAGCAAAGACAGGAATCCGGGACAGGGAAGGGGGAACACTGAAGCTTTCTTT. This gives the protein CASSKDRNPGQGRGNTEAFF.